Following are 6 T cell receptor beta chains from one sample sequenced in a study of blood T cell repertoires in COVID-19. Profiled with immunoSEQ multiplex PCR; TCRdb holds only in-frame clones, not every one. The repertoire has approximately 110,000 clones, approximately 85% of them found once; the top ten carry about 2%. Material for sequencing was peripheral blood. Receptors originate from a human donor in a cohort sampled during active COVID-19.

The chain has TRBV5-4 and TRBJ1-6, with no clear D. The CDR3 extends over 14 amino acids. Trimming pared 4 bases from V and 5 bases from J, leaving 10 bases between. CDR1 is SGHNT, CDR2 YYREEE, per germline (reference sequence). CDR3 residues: CASSPGRHNSPLHF. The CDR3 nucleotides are TGTGCCAGCAGCCCCGGGAGGCATAATTCACCCCTCCACTTT.

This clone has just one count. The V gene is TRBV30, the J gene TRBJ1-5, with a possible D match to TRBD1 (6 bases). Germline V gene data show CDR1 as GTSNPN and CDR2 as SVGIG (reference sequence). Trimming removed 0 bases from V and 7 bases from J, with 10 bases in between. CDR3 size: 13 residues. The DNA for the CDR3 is TGTGCCTGGAGTGTACAGGGCGGGCAGCCCCAGCATTTT. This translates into CAWSVQGGQPQHF.

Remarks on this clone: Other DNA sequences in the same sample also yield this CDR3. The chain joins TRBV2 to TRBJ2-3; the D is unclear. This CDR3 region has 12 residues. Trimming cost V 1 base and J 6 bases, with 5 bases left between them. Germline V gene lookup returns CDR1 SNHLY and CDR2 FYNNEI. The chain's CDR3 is CASSEVSDTQYF. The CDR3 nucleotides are TGTGCCAGCAGTGAAGTGTCGGATACGCAGTATTTT.

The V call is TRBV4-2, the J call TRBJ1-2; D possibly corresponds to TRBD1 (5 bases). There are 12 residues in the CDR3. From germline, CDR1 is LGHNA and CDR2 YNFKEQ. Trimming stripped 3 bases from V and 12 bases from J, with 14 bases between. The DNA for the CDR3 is TGTGCCAGCAGCCAGCCTGGGCAGGGTGACACCTTC. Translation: CASSQPGQGDTF.

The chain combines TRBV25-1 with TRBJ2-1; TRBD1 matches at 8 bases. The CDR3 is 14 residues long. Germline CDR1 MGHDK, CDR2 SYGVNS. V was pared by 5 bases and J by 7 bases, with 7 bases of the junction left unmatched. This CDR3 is CASSLGQGVNEQFF. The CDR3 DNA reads TGTGCCAGCAGTCTCGGACAGGGCGTTAATGAGCAGTTCTTC. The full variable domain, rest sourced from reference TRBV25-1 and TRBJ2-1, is EADIYQTPRYLVIGTGKKITLECSQTMGHDKMYWYQQDPGMELHLIHYSYGVNSTEKGDLSSESTVSRIRTEHFPLTLESARPSHTSQYLCASSLGQGVNEQFFGPGTRLTVL.

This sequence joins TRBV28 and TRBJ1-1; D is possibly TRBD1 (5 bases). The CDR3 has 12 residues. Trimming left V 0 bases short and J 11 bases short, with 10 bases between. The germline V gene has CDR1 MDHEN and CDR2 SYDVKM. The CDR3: CASSLWTSGAFF. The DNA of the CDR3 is TGTGCCAGCAGTTTATGGACCTCAGGGGCTTTCTTT.